These 5 T cell receptor beta chains share one sample of origin, sequenced in a study of control samples from healthy donors and cancer patients. Sequencing was performed with immunoSEQ multiplex PCR; in TCRdb, only in-frame clones are kept and a portion is missing. The data hold 350,000 to 450,000 clones, with 75% to 95% observed a single time. The sequencing input was PBMCs. These receptors originate from a man aged 35-49 years with head and neck cancer.

In this sample, this clone turned up a few times. The gene calls are TRBV9 and TRBJ2-6; no reliable D call. This CDR3 comprises 15 residues. Trimming removed 2 bases at V and 0 bases at J, with 6 bases between. Germline V gene lookup returns CDR1 SGDLS and CDR2 YYNGEE. The CDR3 here is CASSVSHSGANVLTF. The CDR3 bases are TGTGCCAGCAGCGTCAGTCACTCTGGGGCCAACGTCCTGACTTTC.

This chain joins TRBV18 and TRBJ2-5; D is undetermined. Germline V CDR1 and CDR2: KGHSH, LQKENI. V was pared by 6 bases and J by 1 base, with 12 bases between. The CDR3 runs to 14 residues. The CDR3 nucleotides are TGTGCCAGCTCTTGGAATCCAGCCCAAGAGACCCAGTACTTC. Amino acids: CASSWNPAQETQYF.

This clone has a single count. The chain has TRBV11-2 and TRBJ1-3, with a tentative D call TRBD1 (6 bases). V gave up 3 bases and J gave up 5 bases, with 20 bases separating them. Germline CDR1 and CDR2: SGHAT and FQNNGV. This CDR3 contains 17 residues. This CDR3 reads CASSFFGGGPGRNTIYF. The DNA for the CDR3 is TGTGCCAGCAGCTTTTTCGGCGGGGGCCCGGGGAGAAACACCATATATTTT.

This chain uses TRBV19 with TRBJ1-1; weak D call: TRBD1 (5 bases). Trimming pared 1 base from V and 3 bases from J, leaving 9 bases between. CDR1 and CDR2 from the germline V gene are LNHDA and SQIVND (reference sequence). There are 14 residues in the CDR3. CDR3 residues: CASSIVGGDTEAFF. In DNA form, the CDR3 reads TGTGCCAGTAGTATAGTCGGAGGGGACACTGAAGCTTTCTTT.

This clone came up a few times. This chain joins TRBV19 and TRBJ2-1; D is unresolved. The V and J ends lost 4 bases and 1 base respectively, with 5 bases between them. Germline CDR1 and CDR2: LNHDA and SQIVND (reference sequence). This CDR3 is built from 13 residues. CDR3 bases: TGTGCCAGTAGTACCTGGTCCTACAATGAGCAGTTCTTC. Protein sequence: CASSTWSYNEQFF.